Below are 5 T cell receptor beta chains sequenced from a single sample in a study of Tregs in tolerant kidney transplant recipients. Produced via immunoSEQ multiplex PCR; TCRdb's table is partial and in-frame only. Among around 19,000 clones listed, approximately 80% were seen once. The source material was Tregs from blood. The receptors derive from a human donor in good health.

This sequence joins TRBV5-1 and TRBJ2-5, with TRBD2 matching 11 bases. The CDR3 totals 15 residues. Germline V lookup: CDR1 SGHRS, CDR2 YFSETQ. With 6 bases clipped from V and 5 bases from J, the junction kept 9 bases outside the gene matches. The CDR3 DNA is TGCGCCAGCACCGTGGGGACTAGCGGTTGGGAGACCCAGTACTTC. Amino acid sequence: CASTVGTSGWETQYF. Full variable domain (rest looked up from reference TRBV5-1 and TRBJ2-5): KAGVTQTPRYLIKTRGQQVTLSCSPISGHRSVSWYQQTPGQGLQFLFEYFSETQRNKGNFPGRFSGRQFSNSRSEMNVSTLELGDSALYLCASTVGTSGWETQYFGPGTRLLVL.

This CDR3 reads CASSLGPGQRGNTIYF. The CDR3 DNA sequence: TGTGCCAGCAGCTTAGGTCCGGGACAACGAGGAAACACCATATATTTT. The rearrangement links TRBV7-2 to TRBJ1-3; possible D gene TRBD1, 6 bases. This CDR3 comprises 16 residues. The ends were cut back, 1 base at V and 4 bases at J, with 14 bases in the middle. Germline V gene sequence: CDR1 SGHTA, CDR2 FQGNSA.

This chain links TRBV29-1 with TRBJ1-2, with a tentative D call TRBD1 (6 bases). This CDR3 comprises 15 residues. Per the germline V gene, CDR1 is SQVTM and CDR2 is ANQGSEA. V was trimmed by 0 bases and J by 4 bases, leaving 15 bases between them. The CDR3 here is CSVEDRGGLTYGYTF. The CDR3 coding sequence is TGCAGCGTTGAAGATCGTGGGGGCCTTACCTATGGCTACACCTTC.

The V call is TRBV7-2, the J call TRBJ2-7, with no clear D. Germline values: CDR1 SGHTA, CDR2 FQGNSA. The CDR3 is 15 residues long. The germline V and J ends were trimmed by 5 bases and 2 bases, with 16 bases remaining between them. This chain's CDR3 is CASSRAATTTYEQYF. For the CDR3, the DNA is TGTGCCAGCAGCCGCGCGGCCACAACCACCTACGAGCAGTACTTC.

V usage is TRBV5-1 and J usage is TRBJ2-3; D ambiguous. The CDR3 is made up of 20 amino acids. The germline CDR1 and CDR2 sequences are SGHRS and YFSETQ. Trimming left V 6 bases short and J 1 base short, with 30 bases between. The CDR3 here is CASTNVGLSTSLGGTDTQYF. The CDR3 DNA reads TGCGCCAGCACCAATGTCGGGCTTTCCACTTCGTTGGGTGGCACAGATACGCAGTATTTT.